This TCR beta chain was captured in a study of monozygotic twins with inflammatory bowel disease. On this clonotype itself: Its antigen is not known.

Two nested PCRs, roughly 16 and 10 cycles, amplified TCRalpha and TCRbeta cDNA. From the 5' RACE reads, TCRdb lists one entry per CDR3 protein and no DNA. The table lists approximately 400,000 distinct CDR3 sequences. CDR1 is LNHDA and CDR2 is SQIVND in the germline V gene (reference sequence). CDR3 length equals 12 residues. Study-wide results and caveats: A single strong clonotype or signal linked to IBD was not supported. IBD patients share fewer clonotypes with other people than healthy twins do, especially with disease activity.

The chain has TRBV19 and TRBJ2-7; TCRdb names TRBD1, which stays unverified in the absence of DNA. Source material: blood. This TCR derives from a human donor with ulcerative colitis or Crohn's disease, or a healthy co-twin of an affected twin (not recorded which). CDR3 sequence reads: CASSIGGNEQYF.